A selection of T cell receptor beta chains follows, all from one sample in a study of cytomegalovirus exposure and HLA in healthy donors. TCRdb's copy holds only in-frame clones and misses some; the assay was immunoSEQ multiplex PCR. Seen here are some 130,000 clones, roughly 80% observed once, and the top ten hold about 3.4%. The sample taken for sequencing was PBMCs. The receptors originated from a man aged 40-49 years in good health and CMV-seronegative. Each CDR3 is given with its conserved first and last residue. D genes are given only for firm matches. The size field is filled for only some rows; it gives once, few, many or a size class.

D: NA; V: TRBV5-1; J: TRBJ1-1; size: NA; DNA: TGCGCCAGCACCACGGGAGTGGACACTGAAGCTTTCTTT; CDR3: CASTTGVDTEAFF
D: NA; V: TRBV30; J: TRBJ1-2; size: NA; DNA: TGTGCCTGGATGGAGCTTCAAGCTAACTATGGCTACACCTTC; CDR3: CAWMELQANYGYTF
D: TRBD1; V: TRBV30; J: TRBJ1-1; size: NA; DNA: TGTGCCTGGAGTCGAGGGACAGGGCAAGCTTTCTTT; CDR3: CAWSRGTGQAFF
D: TRBD1; V: TRBV27; J: TRBJ2-2; size: once; DNA: TGTGCCAGCAGTTGCTACCGGGACAGAACGAACACCGGGGAGCTGTTTTTT; CDR3: CASSCYRDRTNTGELFF
D: NA; V: TRBV5-1; J: TRBJ2-5; size: NA; DNA: TGCGCCAGCAGCTCCTTAGCGGATAATGTCGAGACCCAGTACTTC; CDR3: CASSSLADNVETQYF
D: NA; V: TRBV9; J: TRBJ2-7; size: NA; DNA: TGTGCCAGCGGCGCTGAGTTTGGCGAGCAGTACTTC; CDR3: CASGAEFGEQYF
D: NA; V: TRBV6-1; J: TRBJ2-4; size: NA; DNA: TGTGCCAGCAGTGACCACGGAAACATTCAGTACTTC; CDR3: CASSDHGNIQYF
D: TRBD1; V: TRBV6-1; J: TRBJ2-1; size: NA; DNA: TGTGCCAGCAGTGGGTGGACAGGGGAACATAGTGAGCAGTTCTTC; CDR3: CASSGWTGEHSEQFF
D: NA; V: TRBV18; J: TRBJ2-5; size: NA; DNA: TGTGCCAGCTCAACCGCGACAGGAATCCAAGAGACCCAGTACTTC; CDR3: CASSTATGIQETQYF
D: TRBD2; V: TRBV5-1; J: TRBJ2-1; size: NA; DNA: TGCGCCAGCTCCGGGACTAGTCGGGATGAGCAGTTCTTC; CDR3: CASSGTSRDEQFF
D: NA; V: TRBV6-5; J: TRBJ1-2; size: few; DNA: TGTGCCAGCACTGGAACAGGGAAGGCGGGCGGCTACACCTTC; CDR3: CASTGTGKAGGYTF
D: TRBD2; V: TRBV4-2; J: TRBJ2-1; size: NA; DNA: TGTGCCAGCAGCCAAGGGGTAGCGGGAGAAACCTCCTACAATGAGCAGTTCTTC; CDR3: CASSQGVAGETSYNEQFF
D: TRBD1; V: TRBV19; J: TRBJ2-7; size: few; DNA: TGTGCCACCTCCCAGGGGGTCTCCTACGAGCAGTACTTC; CDR3: CATSQGVSYEQYF
D: TRBD1; V: TRBV6-1; J: TRBJ2-7; size: NA; DNA: TGTGCCAGCAGTGCAGGGGGATCCTACGAGCAGTACTTC; CDR3: CASSAGGSYEQYF
D: NA; V: TRBV29-1; J: TRBJ2-3; size: once; DNA: TGCAGCGTCCAAGGACAGGAGGGAGCGTGGGGTACGCAGTATTTT; CDR3: CSVQGQEGAWGTQYF
D: TRBD1; V: TRBV29-1; J: TRBJ2-5; size: NA; DNA: TGCAGCGCCGCTGACAGGGCCCAAGAGACCCAGTACTTC; CDR3: CSAADRAQETQYF
D: TRBD1; V: TRBV28; J: TRBJ1-5; size: many; DNA: TGTGCCAGCAGACCAATGACAGGGACTCATCAGCCCCAGCATTTT; CDR3: CASRPMTGTHQPQHF
D: TRBD1; V: TRBV10-3; J: TRBJ2-7; size: NA; DNA: TGTGCCATCAGGGACGGGGACAGGGAATACGAGCAGTACTTC; CDR3: CAIRDGDREYEQYF
D: NA; V: TRBV7-3; J: TRBJ2-1; size: NA; DNA: TGTGCCAGCAGCTTAAGCTTGGGCGGGGCCTACAATGAGCAGTTCTTC; CDR3: CASSLSLGGAYNEQFF
D: TRBD2; V: TRBV7-2; J: TRBJ2-5; size: few; DNA: TGTGCCAGCAGCCCGGGACTAGCGGGGGCCGGGGTCCAAGAGACCCAGTACTTC; CDR3: CASSPGLAGAGVQETQYF
D: TRBD2; V: TRBV18; J: TRBJ2-1; size: NA; DNA: TGTGCCAGCTCACCAACGGGACTAGCGGGAGCATTTAAGAATGAGCAGTTCTTC; CDR3: CASSPTGLAGAFKNEQFF
D: NA; V: TRBV7-6; J: TRBJ2-2; size: NA; DNA: TGTGCCAGCTCGGGGACTTTAACCGGGGAGCTGTTTTTT; CDR3: CASSGTLTGELFF
D: NA; V: TRBV10-3; J: TRBJ2-7; size: NA; DNA: TGTGCCATCAGTCGGGGAACCTACGAGCAGTACTTC; CDR3: CAISRGTYEQYF
D: TRBD1; V: TRBV6-5; J: TRBJ2-7; size: once; DNA: TGTGCCAGCAGTTGGGACAGGGGGGGAGTCTACGAGCAGTACTTC; CDR3: CASSWDRGGVYEQYF
D: NA; V: TRBV30; J: TRBJ2-7; size: NA; DNA: TGTGCCTGGAGCCTCAGCTACGAGCAGTACTTC; CDR3: CAWSLSYEQYF
D: NA; V: TRBV10-3; J: TRBJ2-2; size: NA; DNA: TGTGCCATCAGAGGCCTGGAGGCCGGGGAGCTGTTTTTT; CDR3: CAIRGLEAGELFF
D: NA; V: TRBV5-6; J: TRBJ1-2; size: NA; DNA: TGTGCCAGCAGCTTCGGCGGCCGATACAACTATGGCTACACCTTC; CDR3: CASSFGGRYNYGYTF
D: TRBD2; V: TRBV4-1; J: TRBJ2-5; size: NA; DNA: TGCGCCAGCAGCCAAGGGGACCTGGGACTAGTGGAGACCCAGTACTTC; CDR3: CASSQGDLGLVETQYF
D: TRBD1; V: TRBV29-1; J: TRBJ2-5; size: few; DNA: TGCAGCGCCCAACGGGACAGTAGGGAGACCCAGTACTTC; CDR3: CSAQRDSRETQYF
D: TRBD1; V: TRBV18; J: TRBJ1-1; size: few; DNA: TGTGCCAGCTCAGCGGACAGGGCGGGCACTGAAGCTTTCTTT; CDR3: CASSADRAGTEAFF
D: TRBD1; V: TRBV27; J: TRBJ2-7; size: NA; DNA: TGTGCCAGCAGTTCACACCGGGACAGGGTGTCGGCCGAGCAGTACTTC; CDR3: CASSSHRDRVSAEQYF
D: NA; V: TRBV7-9; J: TRBJ1-5; size: NA; DNA: TGTGCCAGCAGTGTCGCAGGGTCACGGCCCCAGCATTTT; CDR3: CASSVAGSRPQHF
D: TRBD1; V: TRBV15; J: TRBJ1-1; size: NA; DNA: TGTGCCACCAGCAGAGCCCGGGACAGGTTGAACACTGAAGCTTTCTTT; CDR3: CATSRARDRLNTEAFF
D: TRBD2; V: TRBV11-1; J: TRBJ2-7; size: NA; DNA: TGTGCCAGCAGCCGACTAGCGGTCTCCTACGAGCAGTACTTC; CDR3: CASSRLAVSYEQYF
D: TRBD1; V: TRBV2; J: TRBJ2-1; size: NA; DNA: TGTGCCAGCCGAGCCACCGGACAGGGGGCGGTCGACAATGAGCAGTTCTTC; CDR3: CASRATGQGAVDNEQFF
D: TRBD1; V: TRBV29-1; J: TRBJ2-1; size: NA; DNA: TGCAGCCTGCGGACAGGGCTAGCTGAGCAGTTCTTC; CDR3: CSLRTGLAEQFF
D: TRBD2; V: TRBV10-1; J: TRBJ2-5; size: NA; DNA: TGCGCCAGCAGTGAGAGACTAGCTTCAGAGACCCAGTACTTC; CDR3: CASSERLASETQYF
D: NA; V: TRBV10-2; J: TRBJ1-1; size: NA; DNA: TGCGCCAGCAGCGCTCAGGGTCCTTGGGCTTTCTTT; CDR3: CASSAQGPWAFF